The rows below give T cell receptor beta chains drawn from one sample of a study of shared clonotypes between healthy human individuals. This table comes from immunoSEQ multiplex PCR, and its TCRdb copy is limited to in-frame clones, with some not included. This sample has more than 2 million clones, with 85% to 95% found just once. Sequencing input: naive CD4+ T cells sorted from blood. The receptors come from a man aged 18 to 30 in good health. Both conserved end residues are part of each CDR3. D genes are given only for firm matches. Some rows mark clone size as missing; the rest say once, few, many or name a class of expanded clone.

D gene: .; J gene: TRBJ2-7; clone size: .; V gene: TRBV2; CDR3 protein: CASSEAVLTVYEQYF; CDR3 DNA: TGTGCCAGCAGTGAAGCTGTACTGACCGTCTACGAGCAGTACTTC
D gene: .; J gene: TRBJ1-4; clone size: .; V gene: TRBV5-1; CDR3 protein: CASSLDLGEKLFF; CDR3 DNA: TGCGCCAGCAGCTTGGATTTGGGAGAAAAACTGTTTTTT
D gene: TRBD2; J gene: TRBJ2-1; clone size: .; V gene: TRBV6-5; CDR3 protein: CASSYSTSGRVDEQFF; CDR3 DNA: TGTGCCAGCAGTTACTCGACTAGCGGGAGAGTTGATGAGCAGTTCTTC
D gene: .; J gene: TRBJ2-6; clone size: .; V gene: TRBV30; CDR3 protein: CAWSLPWQGSTGANVLTF; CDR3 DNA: TGTGCCTGGAGTTTACCCTGGCAGGGGAGTACTGGGGCCAACGTCCTGACTTTC
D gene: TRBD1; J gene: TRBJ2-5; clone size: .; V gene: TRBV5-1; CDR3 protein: CASSARDRAFQETQYF; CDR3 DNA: TGCGCCAGCAGCGCCCGGGACAGGGCCTTCCAAGAGACCCAGTACTTC
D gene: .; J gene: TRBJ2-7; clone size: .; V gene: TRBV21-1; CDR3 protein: CASRLGPRRYEQYF; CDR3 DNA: TGTGCCAGCCGCTTGGGGCCCAGGCGCTACGAGCAGTACTTC
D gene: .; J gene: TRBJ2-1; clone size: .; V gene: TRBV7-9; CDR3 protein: CASSLALGETANEQFF; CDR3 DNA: TGTGCCAGCAGCTTAGCGCTGGGGGAGACTGCGAATGAGCAGTTCTTC
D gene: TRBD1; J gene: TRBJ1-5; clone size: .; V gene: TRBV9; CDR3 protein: CASSPGQGQGQPQHF; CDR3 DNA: TGTGCCAGCTCTCCGGGACAGGGCCAGGGTCAGCCCCAGCATTTT
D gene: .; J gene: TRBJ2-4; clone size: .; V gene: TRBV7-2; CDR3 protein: CASSLPHLAKNIQYF; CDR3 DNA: TGTGCCAGCAGCTTACCCCACCTAGCCAAAAACATTCAGTACTTC
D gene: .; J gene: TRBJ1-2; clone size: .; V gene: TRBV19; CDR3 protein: CASSNTGRGGYTF; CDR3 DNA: TGTGCCAGTAGTAATACAGGCCGAGGGGGCTACACCTTC
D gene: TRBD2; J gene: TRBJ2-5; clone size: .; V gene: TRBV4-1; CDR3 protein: CASSQEPGLAALDF; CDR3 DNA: TGCGCCAGCAGCCAAGAGCCGGGACTAGCGGCACTTGACTTC
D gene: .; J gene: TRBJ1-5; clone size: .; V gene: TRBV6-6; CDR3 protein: CASSEGVGNQPQHF; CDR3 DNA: TGTGCCAGCAGCGAAGGGGTGGGCAATCAGCCCCAGCATTTT
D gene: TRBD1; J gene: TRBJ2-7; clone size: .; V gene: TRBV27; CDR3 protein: CASSNSGTGTYEQYF; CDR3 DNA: TGTGCCAGCAGCAATTCCGGGACAGGGACCTACGAGCAGTACTTC
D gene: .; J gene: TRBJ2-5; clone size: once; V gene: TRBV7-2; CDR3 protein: CASSPGRRQETQYF; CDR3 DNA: TGTGCCAGCAGCCCGGGACGGAGGCAAGAGACCCAGTACTTC
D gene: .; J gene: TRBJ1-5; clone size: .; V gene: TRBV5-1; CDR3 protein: CASSLTGDNQPQHF; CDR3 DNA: TGCGCCAGCAGCTTGACAGGTGACAATCAGCCCCAGCATTTT
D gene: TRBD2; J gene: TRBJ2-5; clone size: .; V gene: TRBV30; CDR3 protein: CAWTGTRVSETQYF; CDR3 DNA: TGTGCCTGGACCGGGACTAGGGTCTCAGAGACCCAGTACTTC
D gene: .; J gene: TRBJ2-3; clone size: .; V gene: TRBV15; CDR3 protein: CATSARTVTSTDTQYF; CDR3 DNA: TGTGCCACCAGCGCCCGGACAGTTACTAGCACAGATACGCAGTATTTT
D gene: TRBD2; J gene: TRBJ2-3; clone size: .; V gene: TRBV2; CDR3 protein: CASSPRGGSFRADTQYF; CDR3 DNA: TGTGCCAGCAGCCCCCGGGGAGGGTCATTTAGGGCAGATACGCAGTATTTT
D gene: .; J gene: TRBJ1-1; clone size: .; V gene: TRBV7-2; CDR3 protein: CASSGGVLNTEAFF; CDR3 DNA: TGTGCCAGCAGCGGGGGGGTTTTGAACACTGAAGCTTTCTTT
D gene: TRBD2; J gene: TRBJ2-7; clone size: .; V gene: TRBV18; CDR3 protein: CASSPTSGVSYEQYF; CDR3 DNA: TGTGCCAGCTCCCCGACTAGCGGGGTCTCCTACGAGCAGTACTTC
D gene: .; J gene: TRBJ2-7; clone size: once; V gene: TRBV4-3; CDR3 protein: CASSQEAGHSYEQYF; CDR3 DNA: TGCGCCAGCAGCCAAGAGGCGGGGCACTCCTACGAGCAGTACTTC
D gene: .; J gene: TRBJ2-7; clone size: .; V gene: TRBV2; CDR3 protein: CASGYYEQYF; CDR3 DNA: TGTGCCAGCGGCTACTACGAGCAGTACTTC
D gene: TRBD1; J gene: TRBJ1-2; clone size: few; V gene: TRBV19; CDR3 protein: CASTLRGPEYGYTF; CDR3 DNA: TGTGCCAGTACCCTCAGGGGGCCAGAGTATGGCTACACCTTC
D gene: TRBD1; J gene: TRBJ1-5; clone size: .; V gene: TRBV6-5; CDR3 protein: CASRARDRGNQPQHF; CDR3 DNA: TGTGCCAGCAGGGCTCGGGACAGGGGAAATCAGCCCCAGCATTTT
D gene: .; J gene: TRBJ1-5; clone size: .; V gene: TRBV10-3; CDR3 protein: CAISEQGGIQPQHF; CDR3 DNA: TGTGCCATCAGTGAGCAAGGGGGTATACAGCCCCAGCATTTT
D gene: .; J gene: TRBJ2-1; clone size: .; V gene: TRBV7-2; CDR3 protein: CASTRGGLGSYNEQFF; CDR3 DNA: TGTGCCAGCACCAGAGGGGGGTTAGGTTCCTACAATGAGCAGTTCTTC
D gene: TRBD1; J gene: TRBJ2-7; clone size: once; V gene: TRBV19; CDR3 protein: CASSYSLQGISYEQYF; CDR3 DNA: TGTGCCAGTAGCTACTCTTTACAGGGGATCTCCTACGAGCAGTACTTC
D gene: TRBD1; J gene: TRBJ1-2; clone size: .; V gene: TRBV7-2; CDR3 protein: CASSLGLGQGFGYTF; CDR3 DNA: TGTGCCAGCAGCTTAGGGCTGGGACAGGGGTTTGGCTACACCTTC
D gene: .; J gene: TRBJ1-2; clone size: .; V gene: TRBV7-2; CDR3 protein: CASSLVQGYGYTF; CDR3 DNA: TGTGCCAGCAGCTTAGTTCAGGGGTATGGCTACACCTTC
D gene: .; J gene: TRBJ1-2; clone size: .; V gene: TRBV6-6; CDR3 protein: CASSNTGLGYTF; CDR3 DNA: TGTGCCAGCAGTAACACAGGGCTTGGCTACACCTTC
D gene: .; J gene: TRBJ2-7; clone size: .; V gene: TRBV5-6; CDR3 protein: CASSLWGQPYEQYF; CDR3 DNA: TGTGCCAGCAGCTTGTGGGGGCAACCCTACGAGCAGTACTTC
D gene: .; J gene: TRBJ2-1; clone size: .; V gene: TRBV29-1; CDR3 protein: CSVVGAPVYNEQFF; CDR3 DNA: TGCAGCGTTGTAGGAGCTCCCGTGTACAATGAGCAGTTCTTC
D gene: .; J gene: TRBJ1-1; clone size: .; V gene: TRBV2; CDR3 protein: CASTQRAEAFF; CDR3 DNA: TGTGCCAGCACCCAGCGGGCTGAAGCTTTCTTT
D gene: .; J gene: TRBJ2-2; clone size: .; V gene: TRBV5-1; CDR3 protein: CASSLATGELFF; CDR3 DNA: TGCGCCAGCAGCTTAGCTACCGGGGAGCTGTTTTTT
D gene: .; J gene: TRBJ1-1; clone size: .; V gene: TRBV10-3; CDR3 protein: CAISESTEAFF; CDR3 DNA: TGTGCCATCAGTGAGAGCACTGAAGCTTTCTTT
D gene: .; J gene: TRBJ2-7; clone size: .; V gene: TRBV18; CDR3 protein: CASSPPKGPPGAKDEQYF; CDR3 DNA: TGTGCCAGCTCACCACCGAAAGGCCCGCCAGGGGCGAAGGACGAGCAGTACTTC
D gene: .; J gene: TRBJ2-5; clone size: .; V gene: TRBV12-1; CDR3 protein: CASSLVDVETQYF; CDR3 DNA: TGTGCCAGCAGCTTAGTGGATGTCGAGACCCAGTACTTC
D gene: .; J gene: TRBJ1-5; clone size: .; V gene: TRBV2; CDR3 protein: CASSDVTANQPQHF; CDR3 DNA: TGTGCCAGCAGTGATGTTACCGCTAATCAGCCCCAGCATTTT
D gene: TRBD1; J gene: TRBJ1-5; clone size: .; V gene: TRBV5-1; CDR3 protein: CASRLGDRGNQPQHF; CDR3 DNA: TGCGCCAGCAGATTGGGGGACAGGGGCAATCAGCCCCAGCATTTT
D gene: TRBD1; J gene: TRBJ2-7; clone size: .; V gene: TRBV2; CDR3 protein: CASRDRQGSSYEQYF; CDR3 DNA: TGTGCCAGCAGGGACAGACAGGGGAGCTCCTACGAGCAGTACTTC
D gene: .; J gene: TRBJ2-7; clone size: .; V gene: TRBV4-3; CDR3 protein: CASSQEVSGTQSTYEQYF; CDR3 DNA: TGCGCCAGCAGCCAAGAAGTAAGCGGGACACAGTCCACCTACGAGCAGTACTTC
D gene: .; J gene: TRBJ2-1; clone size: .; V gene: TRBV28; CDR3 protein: CASSLSWQGDNEQFF; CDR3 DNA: TGTGCCAGCAGTTTAAGTTGGCAGGGCGACAATGAGCAGTTCTTC
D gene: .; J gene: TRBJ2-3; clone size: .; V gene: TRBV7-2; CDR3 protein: CASSLNGAGNTDTQYF; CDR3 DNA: TGTGCCAGCAGCCTAAATGGGGCGGGAAACACAGATACGCAGTATTTT
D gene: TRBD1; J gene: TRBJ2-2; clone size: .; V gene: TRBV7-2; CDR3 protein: CASSPGTGGGGELFF; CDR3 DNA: TGTGCCAGCAGCCCCGGGACAGGGGGAGGCGGGGAGCTGTTTTTT
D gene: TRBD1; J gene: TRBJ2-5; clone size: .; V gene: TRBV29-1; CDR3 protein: CSVVRGQGAGETQYF; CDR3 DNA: TGCAGCGTTGTAAGAGGCCAGGGGGCAGGGGAGACCCAGTACTTC
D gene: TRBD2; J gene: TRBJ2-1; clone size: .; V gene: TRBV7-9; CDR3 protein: CASSLSGGSFDEQFF; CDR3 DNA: TGTGCCAGCAGCTTATCCGGCGGGAGCTTTGATGAGCAGTTCTTC
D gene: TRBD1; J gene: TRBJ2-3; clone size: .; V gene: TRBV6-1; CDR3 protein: CASSVGTGATDTQYF; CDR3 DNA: TGTGCCAGCAGTGTAGGGACAGGGGCCACAGATACGCAGTATTTT
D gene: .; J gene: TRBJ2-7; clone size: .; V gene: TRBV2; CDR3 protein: CASSDVADILSYEQYF; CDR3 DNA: TGTGCCAGCAGTGATGTGGCCGACATCCTATCCTACGAGCAGTACTTC
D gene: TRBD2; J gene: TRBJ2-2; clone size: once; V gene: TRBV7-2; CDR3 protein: CASSLGSGSTGELFF; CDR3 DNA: TGTGCCAGCAGCTTAGGTAGCGGGAGTACCGGGGAGCTGTTTTTT
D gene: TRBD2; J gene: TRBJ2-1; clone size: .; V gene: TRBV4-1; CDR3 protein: CASSHQGRGSYNEQFF; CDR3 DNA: TGCGCCAGCAGCCACCAAGGGCGGGGGTCCTACAATGAGCAGTTCTTC
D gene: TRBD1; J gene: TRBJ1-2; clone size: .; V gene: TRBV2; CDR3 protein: CASANYRQGENGYTF; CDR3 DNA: TGTGCCAGTGCGAATTATCGACAGGGCGAGAACGGCTACACCTTC
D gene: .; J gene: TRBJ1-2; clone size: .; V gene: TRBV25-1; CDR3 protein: CASSEPGTAYGYTF; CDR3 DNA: TGTGCCAGCAGTGAGCCCGGGACCGCGTATGGCTACACCTTC
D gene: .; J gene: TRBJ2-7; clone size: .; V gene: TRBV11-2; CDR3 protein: CASSLHRVNSVTRYEQYF; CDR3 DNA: TGTGCCAGCAGCTTACATAGGGTAAACTCCGTCACAAGATACGAGCAGTACTTC